This TCR beta chain originates from a study of T cell therapy after organ transplantation. Study details: Expansion used a peptide pool of 30 HLA class I and II CMV epitopes. CMV-specific T cells, median 1.92 x 10^8, were given as 2 to 6 intravenous infusions. Study conclusions and caveats: Lower pretherapy CD8 clonality went with larger post-therapy fold change.

The time point: 20-29 weeks after completion of therapy. Repertoires were generated with immunoSEQ multiplex PCR, while TCRdb's copy carries only in-frame clones and drops some. The profile shows about 18,000 clones, approximately 83% of them singletons. Details on this clone: Its antigen is undetermined.

This CDR3 contains 16 residues. The sample here was CD8+ T cells from blood, taken after autologous CMV-specific T cell therapy. The chain combines TRBV21-1 with TRBJ2-3; the D call of TRBD2 is as the table states it, not checked on the DNA. TRBV21-1 is shown as a pseudogene. The source is a human patient who had received a solid organ transplant and had CMV disease. These T cells may partly come from the graft donor. CDR3 bases: TGTGCCAGCAGCAAATATAGGAGGGCGAGCACAGATACGCAGTATTTT. This translates into CASSKYRRASTDTQYF.